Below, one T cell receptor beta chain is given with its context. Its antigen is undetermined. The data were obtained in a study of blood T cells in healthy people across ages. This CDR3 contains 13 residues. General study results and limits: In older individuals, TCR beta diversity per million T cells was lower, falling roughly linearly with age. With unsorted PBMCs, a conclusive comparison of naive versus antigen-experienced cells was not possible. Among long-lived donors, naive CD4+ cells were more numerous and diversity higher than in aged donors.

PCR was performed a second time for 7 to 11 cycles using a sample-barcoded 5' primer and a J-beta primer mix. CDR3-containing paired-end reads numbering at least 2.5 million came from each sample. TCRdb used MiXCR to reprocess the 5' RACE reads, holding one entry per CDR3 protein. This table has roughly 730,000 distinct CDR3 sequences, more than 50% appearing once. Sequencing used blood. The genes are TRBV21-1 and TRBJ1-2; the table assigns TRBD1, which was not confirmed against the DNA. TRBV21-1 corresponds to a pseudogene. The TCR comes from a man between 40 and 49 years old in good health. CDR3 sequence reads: CASSVGQAFGYTF. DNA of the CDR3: TGTGCCAGCAGCGTGGGACAGGCCTTTGGCTACACCTTC.